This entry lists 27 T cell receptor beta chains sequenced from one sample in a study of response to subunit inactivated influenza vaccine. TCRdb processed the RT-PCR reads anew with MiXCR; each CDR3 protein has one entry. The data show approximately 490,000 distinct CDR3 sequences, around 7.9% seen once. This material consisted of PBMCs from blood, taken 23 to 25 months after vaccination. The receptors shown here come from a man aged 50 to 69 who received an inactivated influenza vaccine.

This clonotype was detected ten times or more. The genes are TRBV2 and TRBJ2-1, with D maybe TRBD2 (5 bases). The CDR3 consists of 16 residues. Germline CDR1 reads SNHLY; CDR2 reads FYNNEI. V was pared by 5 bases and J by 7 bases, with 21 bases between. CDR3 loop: CASSRLDITRVNEQFF. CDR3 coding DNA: TGTGCCAGCAGTCGACTCGACATTACTAGAGTTAATGAGCAGTTCTTC.

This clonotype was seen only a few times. The CDR3 loop reads CASRRERPLAGGLGEQFF. DNA for the CDR3: TGTGCCAGCAGAAGGGAGCGGCCCCTAGCGGGAGGGTTAGGTGAGCAGTTCTTC. The genes are TRBV2 and TRBJ2-1; 12 nucleotides line up with TRBD2. Per germline, CDR1 SNHLY and CDR2 FYNNEI. The CDR3 is made up of 18 amino acids. With 6 bases clipped from V and 9 bases from J, the junction kept 18 bases outside the gene matches.

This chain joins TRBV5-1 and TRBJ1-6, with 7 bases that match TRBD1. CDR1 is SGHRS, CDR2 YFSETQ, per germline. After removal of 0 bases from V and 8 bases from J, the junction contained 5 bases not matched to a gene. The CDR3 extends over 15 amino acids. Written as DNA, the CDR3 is TGCGCCAGCAGCTTGGGAAGACAGGGTTATTCACCCCTCCACTTT. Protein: CASSLGRQGYSPLHF.

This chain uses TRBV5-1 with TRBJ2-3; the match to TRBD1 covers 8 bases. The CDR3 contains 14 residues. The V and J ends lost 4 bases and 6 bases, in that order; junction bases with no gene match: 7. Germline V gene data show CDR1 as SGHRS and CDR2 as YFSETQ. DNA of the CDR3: TGCGCCAGCAGCAAAGGACAGGGATGGGATACGCAGTATTTT. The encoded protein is CASSKGQGWDTQYF.

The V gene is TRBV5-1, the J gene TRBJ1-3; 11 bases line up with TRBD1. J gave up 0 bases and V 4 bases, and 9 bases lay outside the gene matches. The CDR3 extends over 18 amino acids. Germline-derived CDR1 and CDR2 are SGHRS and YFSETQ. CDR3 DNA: TGCGCCAGCAGCACAACTGCCGGGACAGGGGGCTCTGGAAACACCATATATTTT. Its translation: CASSTTAGTGGSGNTIYF. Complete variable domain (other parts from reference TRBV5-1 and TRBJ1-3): KAGVTQTPRYLIKTRGQQVTLSCSPISGHRSVSWYQQTPGQGLQFLFEYFSETQRNKGNFPGRFSGRQFSNSRSEMNVSTLELGDSALYLCASSTTAGTGGSGNTIYFGEGSWLTVV.

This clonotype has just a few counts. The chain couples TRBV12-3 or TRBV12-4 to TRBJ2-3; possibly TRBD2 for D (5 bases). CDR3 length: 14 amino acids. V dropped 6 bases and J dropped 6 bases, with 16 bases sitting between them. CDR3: CASSRGLLYDTQYF. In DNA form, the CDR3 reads TGTGCCAGCAGCCGAGGACTGCTCTACGATACGCAGTATTTT.

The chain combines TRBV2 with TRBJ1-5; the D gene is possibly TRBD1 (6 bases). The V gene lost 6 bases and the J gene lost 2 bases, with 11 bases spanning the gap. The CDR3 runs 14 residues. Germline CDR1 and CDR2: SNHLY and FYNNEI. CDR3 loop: CASRLQGRNQPQHF. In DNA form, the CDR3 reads TGTGCCAGCAGACTACAGGGTCGCAATCAGCCCCAGCATTTT.

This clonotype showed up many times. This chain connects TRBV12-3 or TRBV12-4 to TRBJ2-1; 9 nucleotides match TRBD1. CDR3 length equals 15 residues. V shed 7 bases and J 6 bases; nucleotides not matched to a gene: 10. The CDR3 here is CASTIGTGSGNEQFF. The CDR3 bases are TGTGCCAGCACCATAGGGACAGGGAGCGGCAATGAGCAGTTCTTC.

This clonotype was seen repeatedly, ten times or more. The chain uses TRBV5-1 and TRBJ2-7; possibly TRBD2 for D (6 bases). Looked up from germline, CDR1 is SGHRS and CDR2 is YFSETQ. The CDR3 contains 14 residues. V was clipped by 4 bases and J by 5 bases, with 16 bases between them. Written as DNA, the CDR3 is TGCGCCAGCAGCATCATGCCGGGAGACGACGAGCAGTACTTC. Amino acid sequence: CASSIMPGDDEQYF.

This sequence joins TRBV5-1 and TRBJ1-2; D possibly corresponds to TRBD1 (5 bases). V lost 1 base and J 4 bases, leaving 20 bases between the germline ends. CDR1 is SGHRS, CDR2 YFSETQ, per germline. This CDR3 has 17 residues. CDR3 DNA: TGCGCCAGCAGCTTGAGTCGGGTTGCAGGGATCGGCTATGGCTACACCTTC. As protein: CASSLSRVAGIGYGYTF.

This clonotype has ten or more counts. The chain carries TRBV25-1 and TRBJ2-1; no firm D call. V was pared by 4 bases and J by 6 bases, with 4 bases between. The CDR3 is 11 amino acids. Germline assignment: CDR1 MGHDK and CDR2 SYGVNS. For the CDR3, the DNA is TGTGCCAGCAGTGGTAGCAATGAGCAGTTCTTC. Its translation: CASSGSNEQFF.

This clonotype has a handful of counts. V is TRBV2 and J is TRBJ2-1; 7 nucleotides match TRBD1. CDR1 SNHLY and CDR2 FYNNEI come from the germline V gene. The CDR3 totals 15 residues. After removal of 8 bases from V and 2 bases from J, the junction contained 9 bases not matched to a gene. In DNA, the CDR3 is TGTGCCAGCGGACCAAGGACAGGAGCCTACAATGAGCAGTTCTTC. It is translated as CASGPRTGAYNEQFF.

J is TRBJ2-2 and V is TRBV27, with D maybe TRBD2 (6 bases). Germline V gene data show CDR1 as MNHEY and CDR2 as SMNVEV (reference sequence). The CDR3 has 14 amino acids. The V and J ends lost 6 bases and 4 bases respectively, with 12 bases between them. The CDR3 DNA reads TGTGCCAGCAGCCGCGGGGAAATCACCGGGGAGCTGTTTTTT. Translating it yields CASSRGEITGELFF.

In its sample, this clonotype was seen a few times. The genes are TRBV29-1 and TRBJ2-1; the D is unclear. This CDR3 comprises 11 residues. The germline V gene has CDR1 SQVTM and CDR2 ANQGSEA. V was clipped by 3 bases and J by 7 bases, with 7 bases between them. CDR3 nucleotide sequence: TGCAGCGTTGATGTCGTAAATGAGCAGTTCTTC. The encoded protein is CSVDVVNEQFF.

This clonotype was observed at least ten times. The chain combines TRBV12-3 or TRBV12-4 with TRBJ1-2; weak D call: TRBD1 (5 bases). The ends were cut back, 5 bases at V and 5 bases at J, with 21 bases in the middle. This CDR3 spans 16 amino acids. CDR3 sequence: CASSPRDPTLRYGYTF. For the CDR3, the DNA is TGTGCCAGCAGTCCCCGGGACCCAACCTTGAGGTATGGCTACACCTTC.

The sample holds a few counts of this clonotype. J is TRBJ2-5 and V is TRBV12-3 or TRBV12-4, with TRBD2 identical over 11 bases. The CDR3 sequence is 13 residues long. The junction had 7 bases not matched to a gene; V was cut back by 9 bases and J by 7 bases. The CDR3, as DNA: TGTGCCAGTACACTAGCGGGAGAATCGACCCAGTACTTC. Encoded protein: CASTLAGESTQYF.

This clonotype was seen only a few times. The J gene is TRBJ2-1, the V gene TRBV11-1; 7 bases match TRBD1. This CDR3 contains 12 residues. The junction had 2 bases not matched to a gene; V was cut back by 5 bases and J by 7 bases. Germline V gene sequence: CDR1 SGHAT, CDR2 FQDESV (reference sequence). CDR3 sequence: CASSRGQNEQFF. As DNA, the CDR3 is TGTGCCAGCAGCCGGGGACAGAATGAGCAGTTCTTC.

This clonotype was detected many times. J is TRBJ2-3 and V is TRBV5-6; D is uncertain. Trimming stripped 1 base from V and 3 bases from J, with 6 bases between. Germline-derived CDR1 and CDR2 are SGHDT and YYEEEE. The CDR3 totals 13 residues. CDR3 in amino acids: CASSLKGTDTQYF. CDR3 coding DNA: TGTGCCAGCAGCTTGAAAGGAACAGATACGCAGTATTTT.

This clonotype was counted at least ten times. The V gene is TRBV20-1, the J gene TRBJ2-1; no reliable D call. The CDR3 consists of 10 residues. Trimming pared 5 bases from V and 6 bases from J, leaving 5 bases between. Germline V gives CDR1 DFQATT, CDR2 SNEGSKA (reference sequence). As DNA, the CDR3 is TGCAGTGCTTTCAGCAATGAGCAGTTCTTC. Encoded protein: CSAFSNEQFF.

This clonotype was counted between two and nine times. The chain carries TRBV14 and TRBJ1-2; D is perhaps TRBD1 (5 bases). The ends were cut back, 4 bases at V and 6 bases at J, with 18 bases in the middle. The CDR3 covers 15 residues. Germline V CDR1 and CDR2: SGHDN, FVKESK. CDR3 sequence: CASSPAVQGMDGYTF. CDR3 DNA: TGTGCCAGCAGCCCCGCGGTCCAGGGCATGGATGGCTACACCTTC. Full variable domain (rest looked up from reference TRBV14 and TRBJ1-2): EAGVTQFPSHSVIEKGQTVTLRCDPISGHDNLYWYRRVMGKEIKFLLHFVKESKQDESGMPNNRFLAERTGGTYSTLKVQPAELEDSGVYFCASSPAVQGMDGYTFGSGTRLTVV.

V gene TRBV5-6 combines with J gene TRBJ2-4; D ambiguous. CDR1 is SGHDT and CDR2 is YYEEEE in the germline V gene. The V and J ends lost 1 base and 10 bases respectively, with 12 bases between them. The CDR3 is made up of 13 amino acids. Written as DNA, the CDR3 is TGTGCCAGCAGCTTGTTTTACGGTCCAATTCAGTACTTC. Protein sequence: CASSLFYGPIQYF.

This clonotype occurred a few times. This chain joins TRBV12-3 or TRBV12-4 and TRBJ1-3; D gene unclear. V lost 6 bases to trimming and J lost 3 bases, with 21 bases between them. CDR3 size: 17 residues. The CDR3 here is CASSPRPRETRGNTIYF. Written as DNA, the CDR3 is TGTGCCAGCAGCCCCCGGCCGAGGGAAACGCGTGGAAACACCATATATTTT.

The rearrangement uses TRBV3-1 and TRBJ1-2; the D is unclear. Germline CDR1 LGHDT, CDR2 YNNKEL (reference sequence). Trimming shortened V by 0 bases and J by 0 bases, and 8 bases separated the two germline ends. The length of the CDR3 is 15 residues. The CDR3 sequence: CASSQESGSNYGYTF. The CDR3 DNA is TGTGCCAGCAGCCAAGAGAGTGGGTCTAACTATGGCTACACCTTC.

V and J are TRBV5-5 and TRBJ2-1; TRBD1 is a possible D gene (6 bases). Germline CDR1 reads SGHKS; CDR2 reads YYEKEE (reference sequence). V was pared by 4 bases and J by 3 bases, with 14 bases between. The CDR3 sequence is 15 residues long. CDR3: CASSPGQTGYNEQFF. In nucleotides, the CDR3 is TGTGCCAGCAGCCCCGGCCAGACAGGCTACAATGAGCAGTTCTTC.

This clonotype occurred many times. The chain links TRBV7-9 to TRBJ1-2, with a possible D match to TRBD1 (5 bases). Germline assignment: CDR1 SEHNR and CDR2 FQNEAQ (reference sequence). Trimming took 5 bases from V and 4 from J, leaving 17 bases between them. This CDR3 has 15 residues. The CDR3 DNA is TGTGCCAGCAGCCCCTGGGAGAGGGGCGCCTATGGCTACACCTTC. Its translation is CASSPWERGAYGYTF.

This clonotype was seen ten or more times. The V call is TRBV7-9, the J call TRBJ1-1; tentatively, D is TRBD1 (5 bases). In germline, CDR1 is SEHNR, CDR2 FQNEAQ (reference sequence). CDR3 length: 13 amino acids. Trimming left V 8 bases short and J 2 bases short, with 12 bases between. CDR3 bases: TGTGCCAGCGCCCGGACACCAAACACTGAAGCTTTCTTT. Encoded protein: CASARTPNTEAFF.

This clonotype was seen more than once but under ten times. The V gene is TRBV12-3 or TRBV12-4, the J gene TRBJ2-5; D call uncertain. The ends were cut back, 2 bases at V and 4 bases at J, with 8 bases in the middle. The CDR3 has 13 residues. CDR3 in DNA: TGTGCCAGCAGTTTATTCCAGGTAGAGACCCAGTACTTC. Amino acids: CASSLFQVETQYF.